This T cell receptor beta chain was found in a study of blood T cell repertoires in COVID-19. About the study: T cells, B-cell-depleted T cells, or PBMCs provided the cDNA or gDNA that served as material.

The CDR3 is 15 residues long. Per the germline V gene, CDR1 is SGHTA and CDR2 is FQGNSA. Deletions cut 4 bases from V and 6 bases from J, with 18 bases between. TCRdb's table, derived via immunoSEQ multiplex PCR, lists solely in-frame clones and lacks some. Among 20,000 to 25,000 clones listed, approximately 92% were seen once. Sequencing used peripheral blood. The TCR originated in a woman in her 70s with active COVID-19. The V call is TRBV7-2, the J call TRBJ1-2; possible D gene TRBD1, 6 bases. DNA of the CDR3: TGTGCCAGCAGCTCCCCCCCTACAGGGATTAATGGCTACACCTTC. Translating it yields CASSSPPTGINGYTF.